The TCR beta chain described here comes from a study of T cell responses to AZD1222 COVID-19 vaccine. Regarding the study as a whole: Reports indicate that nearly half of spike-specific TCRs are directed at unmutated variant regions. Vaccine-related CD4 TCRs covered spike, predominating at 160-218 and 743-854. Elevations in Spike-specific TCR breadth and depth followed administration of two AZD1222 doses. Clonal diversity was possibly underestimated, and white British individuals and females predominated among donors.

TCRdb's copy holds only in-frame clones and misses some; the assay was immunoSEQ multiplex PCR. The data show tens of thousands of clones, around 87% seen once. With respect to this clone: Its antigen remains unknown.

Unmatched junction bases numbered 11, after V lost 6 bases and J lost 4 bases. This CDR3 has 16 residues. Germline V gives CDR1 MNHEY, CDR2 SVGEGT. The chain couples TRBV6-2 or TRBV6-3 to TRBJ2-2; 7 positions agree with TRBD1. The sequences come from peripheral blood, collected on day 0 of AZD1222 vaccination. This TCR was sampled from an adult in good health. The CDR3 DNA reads TGTGCCAGCAGCCCAACTTTGGGGGACAGCACCGGGGAGCTGTTTTTT. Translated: CASSPTLGDSTGELFF.